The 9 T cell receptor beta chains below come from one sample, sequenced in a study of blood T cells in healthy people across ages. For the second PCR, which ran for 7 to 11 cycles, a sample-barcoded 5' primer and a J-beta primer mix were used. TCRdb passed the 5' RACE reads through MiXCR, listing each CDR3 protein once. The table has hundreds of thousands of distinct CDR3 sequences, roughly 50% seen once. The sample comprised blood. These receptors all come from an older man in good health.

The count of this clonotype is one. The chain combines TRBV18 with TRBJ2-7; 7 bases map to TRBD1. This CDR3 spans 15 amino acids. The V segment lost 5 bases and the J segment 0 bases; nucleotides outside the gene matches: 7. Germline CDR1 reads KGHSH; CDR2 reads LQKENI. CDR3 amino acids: CASSSTGFSSYEQYF. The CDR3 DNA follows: TGTGCCAGCTCATCGACAGGGTTTAGCTCCTACGAGCAGTACTTC.

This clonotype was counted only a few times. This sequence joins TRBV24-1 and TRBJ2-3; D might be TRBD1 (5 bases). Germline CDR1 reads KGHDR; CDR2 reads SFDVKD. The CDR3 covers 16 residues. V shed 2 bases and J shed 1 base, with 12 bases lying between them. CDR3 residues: CATSDSRADGTDTQYF. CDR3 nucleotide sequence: TGTGCCACCAGTGATTCCAGGGCGGACGGCACAGATACGCAGTATTTT.

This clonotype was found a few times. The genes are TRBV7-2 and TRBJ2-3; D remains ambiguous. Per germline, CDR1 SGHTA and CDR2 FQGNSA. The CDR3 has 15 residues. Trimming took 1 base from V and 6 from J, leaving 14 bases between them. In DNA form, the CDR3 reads TGTGCCAGCAGCTTAGTAGGTACCCCACCGGATACGCAGTATTTT. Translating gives CASSLVGTPPDTQYF.

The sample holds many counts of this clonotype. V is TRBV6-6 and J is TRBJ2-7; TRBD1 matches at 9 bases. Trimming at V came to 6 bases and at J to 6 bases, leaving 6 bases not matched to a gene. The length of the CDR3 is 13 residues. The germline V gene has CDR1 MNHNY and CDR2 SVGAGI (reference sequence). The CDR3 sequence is CASRPQGAVEQYF. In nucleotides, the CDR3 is TGTGCCAGCAGACCACAGGGGGCAGTCGAGCAGTACTTC.

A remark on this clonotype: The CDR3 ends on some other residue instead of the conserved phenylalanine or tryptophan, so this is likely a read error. The CDR3 DNA follows: TGTGCCAGCAGTTCTGGGACCAGCGGTTACGAGCAGTACTAC. It encodes CASSSGTSGYEQYY. The chain combines TRBV6-6 with TRBJ2-7; either TRBD1 or TRBD2 may fit D (5 bases each). CDR3 length: 14 residues. Germline loops: CDR1 MNHNY, CDR2 SVGAGI (reference sequence). V lost 4 bases and J 4 bases, leaving 14 bases between the germline ends.

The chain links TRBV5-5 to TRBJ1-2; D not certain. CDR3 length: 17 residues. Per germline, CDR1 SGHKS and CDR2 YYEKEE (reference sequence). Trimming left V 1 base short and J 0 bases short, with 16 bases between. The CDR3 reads CASSLLVQAAPNYGYTF. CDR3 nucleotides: TGTGCCAGCAGCTTGTTGGTTCAGGCGGCCCCTAACTATGGCTACACCTTC.

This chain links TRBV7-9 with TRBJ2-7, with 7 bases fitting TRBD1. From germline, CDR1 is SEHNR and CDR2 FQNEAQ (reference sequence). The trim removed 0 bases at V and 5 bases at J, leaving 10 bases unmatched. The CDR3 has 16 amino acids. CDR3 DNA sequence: TGTGCCAGCAGCTTAGCGCAGGGGAACAGGGGAAACGAGCAGTACTTC. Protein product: CASSLAQGNRGNEQYF.

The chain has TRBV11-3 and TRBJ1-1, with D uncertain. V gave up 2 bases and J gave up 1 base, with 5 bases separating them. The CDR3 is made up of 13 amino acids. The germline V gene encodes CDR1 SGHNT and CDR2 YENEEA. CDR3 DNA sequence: TGTGCCAGCAGCTTAAAGAAGAACACTGAAGCTTTCTTT. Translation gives CASSLKKNTEAFF.

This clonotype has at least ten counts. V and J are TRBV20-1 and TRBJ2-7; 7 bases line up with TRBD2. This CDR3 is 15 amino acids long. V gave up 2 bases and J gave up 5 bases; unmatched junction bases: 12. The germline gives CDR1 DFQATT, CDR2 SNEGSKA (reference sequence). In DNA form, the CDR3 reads TGCAGTGCTAGATCGCCTGAACGGGAGGCCGACGAGCAGTACTTC. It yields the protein CSARSPEREADEQYF.